Listed here are 30 T cell receptor beta chains from one sample, sequenced in a study of control samples from healthy donors and cancer patients. Profiled with immunoSEQ multiplex PCR; TCRdb holds only in-frame clones, not every one. The sample contains roughly 69,000 clones, 83% of which appear only once. The material sequenced was blood. The receptors were sampled from a man in his 60s in good health.

The rearrangement uses TRBV29-1 and TRBJ2-1; D perhaps matches TRBD1 (6 bases). The CDR3 loop spans 13 amino acids. Per germline, CDR1 SQVTM and CDR2 ANQGSEA. Trimming removed 1 base at V and 10 bases at J, with 14 bases between. The CDR3 bases are TGCAGCGTTGAAGTTATAATGGACAGAGAGCAGTTCTTC. It yields the protein CSVEVIMDREQFF.

The J gene is TRBJ2-2, the V gene TRBV19, with D unresolved. Trimming pared 6 bases from V and 6 bases from J, leaving 8 bases between. Germline values: CDR1 LNHDA, CDR2 SQIVND (reference sequence). CDR3 size: 12 residues. CDR3 protein: CASSPTPGELFF. The CDR3 DNA reads TGTGCCAGTAGCCCGACCCCCGGGGAGCTGTTTTTT.

The chain employs TRBV5-5 and TRBJ2-1; 11 bases line up with TRBD2. After removal of 4 bases from V and 9 bases from J, the junction contained 15 bases not matched to a gene. This CDR3 has 17 residues. The germline V gene has CDR1 SGHKS and CDR2 YYEKEE (reference sequence). Written as DNA, the CDR3 is TGTGCCAGCAGCCCTGGATTAGCGGGAGGGCCAGAGGGTGAGCAGTTCTTC. Protein sequence: CASSPGLAGGPEGEQFF.

The count of this clone is one. The chain has TRBV4-2 and TRBJ2-2; D call uncertain. V lost 1 base and J 4 bases, leaving 19 bases between the germline ends. The CDR3 is 18 amino acids. The germline V gene has CDR1 LGHNA and CDR2 YNFKEQ. CDR3 sequence reads: CASSQGYSSAGSTGELFF. The CDR3 region has the DNA TGTGCCAGCAGCCAAGGGTATTCTTCCGCTGGCTCCACCGGGGAGCTGTTTTTT.

Many counts were recorded for this clone. J is TRBJ2-2 and V is TRBV6-5; no definite D call. Germline values: CDR1 MNHEY, CDR2 SVGAGI. The CDR3 totals 13 residues. V gave up 9 bases and J gave up 7 bases, with 15 bases separating them. The CDR3 nucleotides read TGTGCCAGTCGGACCGACCAGATCGGGGAGCTGTTTTTT. Amino acid sequence: CASRTDQIGELFF.

The V call is TRBV5-6, the J call TRBJ2-5, with TRBD1 identical over 7 bases. The length of the CDR3 is 13 residues. The ends lost 1 base at V and 4 bases at J; junction bases unmatched: 1. In germline, CDR1 is SGHDT, CDR2 YYEEEE. The CDR3 spells CASSLTGVETQYF. CDR3 nucleotide sequence: TGTGCCAGCAGCTTGACAGGGGTAGAGACCCAGTACTTC. Filled out from reference TRBV5-6 and TRBJ2-5, the complete variable domain reads DAGVTQSPTHLIKTRGQQVTLRCSPKSGHDTVSWYQQALGQGPQFIFQYYEEEERQRGNFPDRFSGHQFPNYSSELNVNALLLGDSALYLCASSLTGVETQYFGPGTRLLVL.

The rearrangement joins TRBV4-2 to TRBJ2-3; the match to TRBD2 covers 12 bases. With V trimmed by 1 base and J by 5 bases, 4 bases remained unmatched. The CDR3 has 16 residues. The germline gives CDR1 LGHNA, CDR2 YNFKEQ. This CDR3 is CASSQVTSGRIDTQYF. The CDR3 nucleotides are TGTGCCAGCAGCCAAGTGACTAGCGGGAGAATAGATACGCAGTATTTT.

V and J are TRBV15 and TRBJ1-4; a weak D match, TRBD1 (5 bases). CDR1 LNHNV and CDR2 YYDKDF come from the germline V gene (reference sequence). This CDR3 is built from 15 residues. Trimming pared 4 bases from V and 3 bases from J, leaving 12 bases between. CDR3 DNA sequence: TGTGCCACCAGCACCCTGGGGGTTTCTAATGAAAAACTGTTTTTT. The encoded protein is CATSTLGVSNEKLFF.

This clone was detected only a few times. The rearrangement joins TRBV19 to TRBJ1-2; 7 nucleotides agree with TRBD1. Germline V lookup: CDR1 LNHDA, CDR2 SQIVND (reference sequence). The CDR3 loop spans 19 amino acids. The ends lost 4 bases at V and 1 base at J; junction bases unmatched: 18. DNA for the CDR3: TGTGCCAGTAGTAAAAGCCCGGGACAGACATCCCAACTTAACTATGGCTACACCTTC. Amino acids: CASSKSPGQTSQLNYGYTF.

The chain couples TRBV5-6 to TRBJ2-1, with 8 positions matching TRBD2. Germline CDR1 reads SGHDT; CDR2 reads YYEEEE. The CDR3 loop spans 15 amino acids. V trimming: 4 bases; J trimming: 5 bases; junction bases outside the gene matches: 8. In DNA, the CDR3 is TGTGCCAGCAGCCCGGGCCAGCGGGGGAACAATGAGCAGTTCTTC. This sequence encodes CASSPGQRGNNEQFF.

This chain links TRBV4-1 with TRBJ1-4; 8 bases are shared with TRBD1. The CDR3 loop spans 15 amino acids. Per the germline V gene, CDR1 is MGHRA and CDR2 is YSYEKL. V was pared by 6 bases and J by 8 bases, with 11 bases of the junction left unmatched. CDR3 loop: CASRADRVRYEKLFF. DNA of the CDR3: TGCGCCAGCAGAGCGGACAGGGTGCGATACGAAAAACTGTTTTTT.

The chain recombines TRBV6-2 or TRBV6-3 with TRBJ2-2, with D perhaps TRBD1 or TRBD2 (5 bases each). The ends were cut back, 6 bases at V and 4 bases at J, with 15 bases in the middle. The CDR3 contains 15 residues. Germline V gives CDR1 MNHEY, CDR2 SVGEGT. The CDR3 DNA reads as TGTGCCAGCAGCGGGGTCCCTAGGGGCACCGGGGAGCTGTTTTTT. Its protein product is CASSGVPRGTGELFF.

This clone was seen a handful of times. This chain uses TRBV6-5 with TRBJ2-4; D is ambiguous. The CDR3 contains 13 residues. V lost 7 bases and J 5 bases, leaving 12 bases between the germline ends. From germline, CDR1 is MNHEY and CDR2 SVGAGI. CDR3 nucleotides: TGTGCCAGCACCAAACCCGCGGAAAACATTCAGTACTTC. This encodes CASTKPAENIQYF.

The V gene is TRBV5-1, the J gene TRBJ1-1; TRBD1 matches 8 bases. Per the germline V gene, CDR1 is SGHRS and CDR2 is YFSETQ. The V and J ends lost 4 bases and 4 bases, in that order; junction bases with no gene match: 12. The CDR3 runs 16 residues. CDR3 nucleotide sequence: TGCGCCAGCAGCCCTACAGGGGGTCGGAGGGGCACTGAAGCTTTCTTT. Protein sequence: CASSPTGGRRGTEAFF.

The chain links TRBV6-6 to TRBJ1-1; D is unresolved. Deletions cut 4 bases from V and 1 base from J, with 7 bases between. CDR3 length equals 13 residues. Germline V gene data show CDR1 as MNHNY and CDR2 as SVGAGI (reference sequence). DNA of the CDR3: TGTGCCAGCAGTTTCTCATGGAACACTGAAGCTTTCTTT. Translating it yields CASSFSWNTEAFF.

This chain links TRBV19 with TRBJ2-7; D could derive from TRBD1 or TRBD2 (5 bases each). The V gene's germline CDR1 is LNHDA and CDR2 SQIVND (reference sequence). The CDR3 covers 15 residues. Trimming left V 4 bases short and J 0 bases short, with 13 bases between. CDR3 region: CASSRGTGSSYEQYF. The CDR3 DNA reads TGTGCCAGTAGTAGGGGGACGGGCAGCTCCTACGAGCAGTACTTC.

This clone showed up just a few times. The V call is TRBV7-9, the J call TRBJ2-5; the D gene is possibly TRBD2 (6 bases). V was pared by 5 bases and J by 2 bases, with 15 bases between. The CDR3 spans 15 residues. Germline V lookup: CDR1 SEHNR, CDR2 FQNEAQ (reference sequence). The CDR3 DNA follows: TGTGCCAGCAGCCCCGTCGGGACTCCGCAAGAGACCCAGTACTTC. This translates into CASSPVGTPQETQYF. The variable domain in full, completed from reference TRBV7-9 and TRBJ2-5, reads DTGVSQNPRHKITKRGQNVTFRCDPISEHNRLYWYRQTLGQGPEFLTYFQNEAQLEKSRLLSDRFSAERPKGSFSTLEIQRTEQGDSAMYLCASSPVGTPQETQYFGPGTRLLVL.

This clone was found once. The J gene is TRBJ1-3, the V gene TRBV4-2; 9 bases align to TRBD1. The CDR3 is 16 amino acids. Trimming removed 4 bases from V and 0 bases from J; junction bases left unmatched: 4. The germline gives CDR1 LGHNA, CDR2 YNFKEQ. CDR3 loop: CASSPTGGYSGNTIYF. DNA of the CDR3: TGTGCCAGCAGCCCGACAGGGGGATACTCTGGAAACACCATATATTTT.

The V and J genes are TRBV7-2 and TRBJ2-1, with 12 bases identical to TRBD2. Germline lookup yields CDR1 SGHTA and CDR2 FQGNSA. The CDR3 has 17 residues. Losses at the gene ends were 2 bases for V and 4 bases for J; bases not matched to a gene: 6. The CDR3: CASSLSSGRAGYNEQFF. The CDR3 nucleotides are TGTGCCAGCAGCTTATCTAGCGGGAGGGCCGGGTACAATGAGCAGTTCTTC.

This clone has only one observation. This chain connects TRBV4-1 to TRBJ2-7; TRBD2 matches at 7 bases. The germline CDR1 and CDR2 sequences are MGHRA and YSYEKL. The V gene end was trimmed by 5 bases and the J gene end by 4 bases; junction bases not matched to a gene: 11. This CDR3 spans 15 amino acids. The CDR3 is CASSIRREPGYEQYF. The CDR3, as DNA: TGCGCCAGCAGCATCAGGCGGGAGCCGGGGTACGAGCAGTACTTC.

This chain joins TRBV2 and TRBJ1-5; D call uncertain. The CDR3 totals 14 residues. Trimming took 2 bases from V and 4 from J, leaving 9 bases between them. CDR1 and CDR2 from the germline V gene are SNHLY and FYNNEI. The CDR3: CASSEIRENQPQHF. CDR3 sequence (DNA): TGTGCCAGCAGTGAAATTAGAGAAAATCAGCCCCAGCATTTT.

This chain joins TRBV7-6 and TRBJ2-1; D not resolved. CDR3 length equals 16 residues. V lost 1 base and J 4 bases, leaving 14 bases between the germline ends. From germline, CDR1 is SGHVS and CDR2 FNYEAQ. In DNA, the CDR3 is TGTGCCAGCAGCTTAGAACCGAAATTCCCGTACAATGAGCAGTTCTTC. Translation gives CASSLEPKFPYNEQFF.

The V gene is TRBV7-6, the J gene TRBJ2-2, with 11 bases aligning to TRBD2. The germline gives CDR1 SGHVS, CDR2 FNYEAQ. This CDR3 spans 17 amino acids. The J segment lost 8 bases and the V segment lost 0 bases, leaving 8 bases of the junction unmatched. The CDR3 DNA follows: TGTGCCAGCAGCTTAGCGCCATCTAGCGGGAGGAGTGGGGAGCTGTTTTTT. The encoded protein is CASSLAPSSGRSGELFF.

This clone was counted only a few times. V and J are TRBV28 and TRBJ1-5; D is perhaps TRBD1 (6 bases). CDR1 is MDHEN and CDR2 is SYDVKM in the germline V gene. Between the trimmed V and J ends, which lost 6 bases and 2 bases, there was a span of 14 bases. The CDR3 runs 15 residues. DNA for the CDR3: TGTGCCAGCAGGGGCCAGGACAGAGGCAATCAGCCCCAGCATTTT. It translates to CASRGQDRGNQPQHF.

J is TRBJ2-1 and V is TRBV7-2, with D unresolved. CDR1 and CDR2 from the germline V gene are SGHTA and FQGNSA. The V and J ends lost 0 bases and 5 bases respectively, with 14 bases between them. CDR3 length: 16 amino acids. CDR3 region: CASSLAYGSSDNEQFF. The CDR3 DNA is TGTGCCAGCAGCTTAGCGTATGGCAGTTCCGACAATGAGCAGTTCTTC.

This clone was counted between two and nine times. This chain connects TRBV20-1 to TRBJ1-2; D is unclear. The CDR3 is 10 amino acids. The germline V gene has CDR1 DFQATT and CDR2 SNEGSKA (reference sequence). V was pared by 3 bases and J by 6 bases, with 5 bases between. CDR3 region: CSASHNGYTF. The CDR3 DNA sequence: TGCAGTGCTAGCCACAATGGCTACACCTTC.

Many counts were recorded for this clone. This chain links TRBV6-5 with TRBJ1-3; no clear D gene. V lost 7 bases to trimming and J lost 5 bases, with 12 bases between them. Germline V lookup: CDR1 MNHEY, CDR2 SVGAGI. The CDR3 length is 13 residues. The CDR3 nucleotides read TGTGCCAGCACCGGCCCTCAGAGAAACACCATATATTTT. Its translation is CASTGPQRNTIYF.

The chain carries TRBV11-1 and TRBJ2-3, with 9 bases fitting TRBD1. Germline loops: CDR1 SGHAT, CDR2 FQDESV (reference sequence). V lost 5 bases to trimming and J lost 5 bases; unmatched junction nucleotides: 8. The CDR3 extends over 15 amino acids. CDR3 loop: CASSSRDRVEDTQYF. In DNA form, the CDR3 reads TGTGCCAGCAGCAGCCGGGACAGGGTTGAAGATACGCAGTATTTT.

The chain carries TRBV27 and TRBJ1-5, with 7 nucleotides matching TRBD1. The CDR3 runs 18 residues. The junction had 13 bases not matched to a gene; V was cut back by 5 bases and J by 0 bases. Per the germline V gene, CDR1 is MNHEY and CDR2 is SMNVEV (reference sequence). CDR3 nucleotides: TGTGCCAGCAGTCCCCGAGGGACAGTCCAATATAGCAATCAGCCCCAGCATTTT. It is translated as CASSPRGTVQYSNQPQHF.

This chain connects TRBV28 to TRBJ1-2; D gene uncertain. The CDR3 contains 14 residues. Germline V gene lookup returns CDR1 MDHEN and CDR2 SYDVKM. Trimming stripped 4 bases from V and 2 bases from J, with 11 bases between. The CDR3 sequence is CASSSTARNYGYTF. The CDR3 DNA reads TGTGCCAGCAGTTCGACGGCCAGAAACTATGGCTACACCTTC.